Listed below are T cell receptor beta chains from one sample, sequenced in a study of early T cells in non-severe SARS-CoV-2 infection. TCRdb reprocessed the 5' RACE reads via MiXCR and lists one record per CDR3 protein. The sample includes more than 85,000 distinct CDR3 sequences, around 12% of them seen just once. Input material: whole blood. Source of these receptors: an adult who was a healthcare worker with PCR-confirmed SARS-CoV-2 infection or an uninfected control (not recorded which). CDR3s include the opening cysteine and the closing phenylalanine or tryptophan. A clone size is listed for some rows: how often the clone was seen (once, few, many), or a class if it is expanded.

V gene	clone size	CDR3 protein
TRBV6-1	many	CASSEARETQYF
TRBV19	many	CASSIKGSGANVLTF
TRBV7-2	.	CASSQTAPLTEAFF
TRBV20-1	.	CSARVGGRVDSPLHF
TRBV5-1	.	CASSADRDGEQYF
TRBV9	.	CASSVDGALDTEAFF
TRBV20-1	few	CSALEVGGSPLHF
TRBV12-3/TRBV12-4	few	CASSLGPGNTIYF
TRBV28	.	CASSYRTGELFF
TRBV29-1	few	CSVEGTLAGSAYEQYF
TRBV11-2	many	CASSEPASSREQFF
TRBV5-6	.	CASSSYRYLAGGAYEQYF
TRBV4-1	few	CASSHLRDRGRPYEQYF
TRBV14	few	CASSLTGDREETSGKGEQFF
TRBV7-2	few	CASQGARDEKLFF
TRBV20-1	many	CSARDIRVSYEQYF
TRBV7-8	few	CASSSKLAGTTYEQYF
TRBV7-2	.	CASSPMGLAGEQYF
TRBV7-2	many	CASSSAGLNTGELFF
TRBV12-3/TRBV12-4	.	CASSFGSGANVLTF
TRBV6-2/TRBV6-3	few	CASSRSSGRAYNEQFF
TRBV12-3/TRBV12-4	few	CASQHLLDEQFF
TRBV6-6	.	CASSYAQGRQPQHF
TRBV20-1	many	CSASGGRWNEQFF
TRBV5-6	.	CASSFPDRYEQYF
TRBV20-1	many	CSARGADTEAFF
TRBV19	many	CASSRDRDNEQYF
TRBV7-8	.	CASSHNPSGGRGYEQYF
TRBV9	.	CASSVVEAGADTQYF
TRBV7-2	.	CASSLISLGVVGDTQYF
TRBV5-1	few	CASSLGRNYEQYF
TRBV12-3/TRBV12-4	few	CASRQGSTSRETQYF
TRBV6-2/TRBV6-3	many	CASSYRNQPQHF
TRBV7-2	few	CASSSSGGLEGGYTF
TRBV5-1	few	CASFENRLPQFF
TRBV20-1	.	CSARGGRTANTGELFF
TRBV5-1	.	CASSLEQGGTDTQYF
TRBV18	few	CASSLTGDRGGTEAFF
TRBV18	many	CASSPASVEQYF
TRBV7-2	many	CASSQSYVGGNSPLHF
TRBV10-3	once	CAISDGQYTF
TRBV4-3	many	CASSQEWTGENGYTF
TRBV4-1	.	CASSQPRGSTDTQYF
TRBV27	many	CASSWTGNQPQHF
TRBV5-1	.	CASSWGALTYEQYF
TRBV7-9	.	CASSSPDRGPTEAFF
TRBV5-4	many	CASSFIATGAPGDTQYF
TRBV6-1	few	CASTYTDRNTEAFF
TRBV30	many	CAWSRTSGSYNEQFF
TRBV7-2	.	CASSLGGPYGYTF
TRBV11-1	.	CASSLVTYEQYF
TRBV3-1	few	CASTLAGGGTGELFF
TRBV30	many	CAWSRTTATFTGELFF
TRBV28	many	CASSLRMTGSYEQYF
TRBV20-1	.	CSAHGPSGRLSTDTQYF
TRBV29-1	.	CSVVLVRETQYF
TRBV3-1	many	CASSQERALANYGYTF